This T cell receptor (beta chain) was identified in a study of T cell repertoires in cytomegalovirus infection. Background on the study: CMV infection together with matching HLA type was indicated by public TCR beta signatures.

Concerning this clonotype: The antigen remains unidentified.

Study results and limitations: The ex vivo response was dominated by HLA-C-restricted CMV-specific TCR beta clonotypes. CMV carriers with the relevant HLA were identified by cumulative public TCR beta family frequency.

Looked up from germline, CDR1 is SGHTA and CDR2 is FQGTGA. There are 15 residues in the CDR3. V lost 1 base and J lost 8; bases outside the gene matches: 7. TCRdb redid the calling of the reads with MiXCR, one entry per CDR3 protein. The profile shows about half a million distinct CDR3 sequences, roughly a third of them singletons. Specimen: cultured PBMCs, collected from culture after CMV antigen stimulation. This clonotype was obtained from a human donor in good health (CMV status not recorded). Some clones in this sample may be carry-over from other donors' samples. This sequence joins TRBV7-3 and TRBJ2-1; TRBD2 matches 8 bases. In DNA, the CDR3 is TGTGCCAGCAGCTTAAACCCCAGCGGGAGCCATGAGCAGTTCTTC. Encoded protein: CASSLNPSGSHEQFF. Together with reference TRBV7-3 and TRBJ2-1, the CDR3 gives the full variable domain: GAGVSQTPSNKVTEKGKYVELRCDPISGHTALYWYRQSLGQGPEFLIYFQGTGAADDSGLPNDRFFAVRPEGSVSTLKIQRTERGDSAVYLCASSLNPSGSHEQFFGPGTRLTVL.